These T cell receptor beta chains were read from a single sample in a study of CD8+CD57+ T cells in acquired aplastic anemia. TCRdb analysed the reads with MiXCR anew, one entry per CDR3 protein. The repertoire holds under 350,000 distinct CDR3 sequences, under 65% seen once, with under 1.5% in the top ten. Sequencing input: sorted CD4+, CD8+, or CD8+CD57+ T cells (not recorded which) from PBMCs. Source of these receptors: a human donor with aplastic anemia. CDR3s include the opening cysteine and the closing phenylalanine or tryptophan. D genes are given only for firm matches. Size tells how often a clone was seen (once, few, many) or the class of an expanded clone, and some rows leave it out.

clone_size d_call j_call cdr3_length v_call cdr3_nt cdr3_aa
few . TRBJ2-5 15 TRBV19 TGTGCCAGTAGTATTGACGGGAGGACAGGGGAGACCCAGTACTTC CASSIDGRTGETQYF
. . TRBJ1-2 15 TRBV2 TGTGCCAGCAGTGAAGGCCTATCCACCCACTATGGCTACACCTTC CASSEGLSTHYGYTF
. . TRBJ2-5 15 TRBV5-6 TGTGCCAGCAGCTTGGGGGCGGGGACTCAAGAGACCCAGTACTTC CASSLGAGTQETQYF
. TRBD1 TRBJ1-5 15 TRBV7-2 TGTGCCAGCAGCTTAGATTGGACAGGGGGCACAGCCCAGCATTTT CASSLDWTGGTAQHF
once . TRBJ2-3 12 TRBV20-1 TGCAGTGCTAAGAACGTCGCAGATACGCAGTATTTT CSAKNVADTQYF
. . TRBJ1-1 14 TRBV15 TGTGCCAACGATCCAGAGGGGAGTTTAACTGAAGCTTTCTTT CANDPEGSLTEAFF
few TRBD1 TRBJ1-4 15 TRBV27 TGTGCCAGCAGGGTACAGGGGGCAACTAATGAAAAACTGTTTTTT CASRVQGATNEKLFF
. . TRBJ2-5 15 TRBV12-3/TRBV12-4 TGTGCCAGTACCCCTCAGGAACCAGGGACAGAGACCCAGTACTTC CASTPQEPGTETQYF
few TRBD2 TRBJ2-3 15 TRBV7-6 TGTGCCAGCAGCTTAGGCTCTAGCGGGTCAGATACGCAGTATTTT CASSLGSSGSDTQYF
many TRBD2 TRBJ2-1 16 TRBV19 TGTGCCAGTAGTACAGATAGCGGGGGGGCGTTCATCGAGCAGTTCTTC CASSTDSGGAFIEQFF
many . TRBJ1-4 16 TRBV2 TGTGCCAGCAGCCGCGACAGCTCCGCAACTAATGAAAAACTGTTTTTT CASSRDSSATNEKLFF
many . TRBJ1-1 11 TRBV6-6 TGTGCCAGCCGTAAGGGGCCTGGAGCTTTCTTT CASRKGPGAFF
once TRBD1 TRBJ2-1 15 TRBV7-8 TGTGCCAGCAGCACCCAGGGGGCGATTTACAATGAGCAGTTCTTC CASSTQGAIYNEQFF
. . TRBJ2-7 14 TRBV29-1 TGCAGCGTTGGTATTGGACGGACTTCCTACGAGCAGTACTTC CSVGIGRTSYEQYF
once . TRBJ2-1 15 TRBV6-2/TRBV6-3 TGTGCCAGCAGCGGCATTAATAGCTCCTACAATGAGCAGTTCTTC CASSGINSSYNEQFF
. . TRBJ2-2 14 TRBV14 TGTGCCAGCAGCGTAGAAACTAGCACCGGGGAGCTGTTTTTT CASSVETSTGELFF
. TRBD1 TRBJ2-5 15 TRBV25-1 TGTGCCAGCCGTTCAGGGGACAGACACCAAGAGACCCAGTACTTC CASRSGDRHQETQYF
. TRBD2 TRBJ2-5 13 TRBV10-3 TGTGCCATCAGTGATGCGGGGGAAGAGACCCAGTACTTC CAISDAGEETQYF
. TRBD1 TRBJ2-1 16 TRBV2 TGTGCCAGCATCTTGACACCGGACAGGGTGGGCAATGAGCAGTTCTTC CASILTPDRVGNEQFF
. . TRBJ2-5 12 TRBV7-2 TGTGCCAGCAGCCAGACAGCTGAGACCCAGTACTTC CASSQTAETQYF
. . TRBJ1-5 9 TRBV20-1 TGCAGTGCTAAATCTACGCAGCATTTT CSAKSTQHF
many TRBD1 TRBJ1-2 15 TRBV2 TGTGCCAGCAGTCCGGACAGGCCCGACTTGTATGGCTACACCTTC CASSPDRPDLYGYTF
. . TRBJ1-6 16 TRBV2 TGTGCCAGCAGTGAAATGTCCAGGGTAGTGGGTCAGCCCCTCCACTTT CASSEMSRVVGQPLHF
. . TRBJ2-1 13 TRBV7-3 TGTGCCAGCAGCTTTGGTCAGGGGAATGAGCAGTTCTTC CASSFGQGNEQFF
. . TRBJ2-2 17 TRBV7-2 TGTGCCAGCAGCCCTCAGGCGTACAGTACGAACACCGGGGAGCTGTTTTTT CASSPQAYSTNTGELFF
. TRBD1 TRBJ1-6 17 TRBV27 TGTGCCAGCAGTTTGGGACAGGGGGCCTCCTATAATTCACCCCTCCACTTT CASSLGQGASYNSPLHF
. . TRBJ2-1 14 TRBV24-1 TGTGCCACCAGTGTCGGCGGAACCTACAATGAGCAGTTCTTC CATSVGGTYNEQFF
once TRBD2 TRBJ2-1 17 TRBV20-1 TGCAGTGCTGCGGATACTAGCGGGGGGACCTTCTACAATGAGCAGTTCTTC CSAADTSGGTFYNEQFF
. . TRBJ2-2 15 TRBV7-2 TGTGCCAGCAGCTGGGCTAGCGCGCGGACCGGGGAGCTGTTTTTT CASSWASARTGELFF
many TRBD2 TRBJ2-1 15 TRBV19 TGTGCCAGTAGTATGATACTAGCGGGGGGAGGTGAGCAGTTCTTC CASSMILAGGGEQFF
. . TRBJ2-2 12 TRBV29-1 TGCAGCGCTGGGGCTAGCACCGGGGAGCTGTTTTTT CSAGASTGELFF
many . TRBJ1-4 16 TRBV5-1 TGCGCCAGCAGCTTGGCTCCCGGACAGATTAATGAAAAACTGTTTTTT CASSLAPGQINEKLFF
few . TRBJ1-6 15 TRBV7-7 TGTGCTAGCAGCTTAGACCACAGCGATAATTCACCCCTCCACTTT CASSLDHSDNSPLHF
. . TRBJ1-2 13 TRBV2 TGTGCCAGCAGTGTGATCCAGAGCTATGGCTACACCTTC CASSVIQSYGYTF
. TRBD2 TRBJ2-3 16 TRBV10-3 TGTGCCATCAGCCGGGCTAGCGGGAGGGCCATAGATACGCAGTATTTT CAISRASGRAIDTQYF
few . TRBJ2-1 12 TRBV29-1 TGCAGCGTTGATCGCACATACAATGAGCAGTTCTTC CSVDRTYNEQFF
. TRBD1 TRBJ2-3 15 TRBV19 TGTGCCAGTACCACACAGGGGGCAGGGACAGATACGCAGTATTTT CASTTQGAGTDTQYF
. . TRBJ2-7 12 TRBV24-1 TGTGCCACCAGTGATGGAGGCTACGAGCAGTACTTC CATSDGGYEQYF
many . TRBJ1-1 16 TRBV4-1 TGCGCCAGCAGCCAAGATCGCCGCAGCATGAACACTGAAGCTTTCTTT CASSQDRRSMNTEAFF
. TRBD1 TRBJ2-7 12 TRBV20-1 TGCAGTGCTGTCGACAGGGCCCCCGAGCAGTACTTC CSAVDRAPEQYF
. TRBD2 TRBJ2-7 17 TRBV5-1 TGCGCCAGCAGCTTGGAAAGTAGCGGGGGTTCCACCTACGAGCAGTACTTC CASSLESSGGSTYEQYF
few TRBD2 TRBJ2-1 14 TRBV2 TGTGCCAGCAGTGAAGGGATAGCGGGGGGTGAGCAGTTCTTC CASSEGIAGGEQFF
. TRBD1 TRBJ2-7 15 TRBV5-1 TGCGCCAGCAGCTCGGAGCCCGGGACAGCCTACGAGCAGTACTTC CASSSEPGTAYEQYF